Listed below are T cell receptor beta chains from one sample, sequenced in a study of shared clonotypes between healthy human individuals. Using immunoSEQ multiplex PCR, the repertoire was profiled, and TCRdb retains in-frame clones only, with some absent. The sample has some 2.4 million clones; under 95% are singletons. The material sequenced was naive CD4+ T cells from PBMCs. The origin of the receptors is a man between 18 and 29 years old in good health. Some clones in this sample may be carry-over from other donors' samples. Each CDR3 is given with its conserved first and last residue. D genes are given only for firm matches.

v_gene	j_gene	d_gene	CDR3aa	CDR3nt
TRBV11-2	TRBJ1-1	NA	CASSPLGGTEAFF	TGTGCCAGCAGCCCGCTCGGGGGCACTGAAGCTTTCTTT
TRBV18	TRBJ2-7	NA	CASSRGNDGYEQYF	TGTGCCAGCTCACGGGGGAACGACGGCTACGAGCAGTACTTC
TRBV18	TRBJ1-1	NA	CASSPRQINTEAFF	TGTGCCAGCTCACCACGACAGATAAACACTGAAGCTTTCTTT
TRBV7-9	TRBJ2-7	NA	CASSQGGYEQYF	TGTGCCAGCAGCCAAGGGGGTTACGAGCAGTACTTC
TRBV18	TRBJ1-1	TRBD1	CASFLDRVTEAFF	TGTGCCAGCTTCTTGGACAGGGTCACTGAAGCTTTCTTT
TRBV2	TRBJ1-3	NA	CASSLTESGNTIYF	TGTGCCAGCAGTCTAACAGAGTCTGGAAACACCATATATTTT
TRBV7-2	TRBJ2-7	NA	CASSLLGYEQYF	TGTGCCAGCAGCTTATTGGGCTACGAGCAGTACTTC
TRBV5-1	TRBJ2-1	TRBD2	CASSSDKTSGRRNEQFF	TGCGCCAGCAGTTCAGATAAGACTAGCGGGAGGAGGAATGAGCAGTTCTTC
TRBV9	TRBJ2-2	NA	CASSVATGASGTGELFF	TGTGCCAGCAGCGTAGCTACGGGAGCCTCCGGGACCGGGGAGCTGTTTTTT
TRBV6-1	TRBJ1-2	NA	CASHLGPYYGYTF	TGTGCCAGCCACCTCGGGCCCTACTATGGCTACACCTTC
TRBV19	TRBJ2-5	NA	CASSIGGETQYF	TGTGCCAGTAGTATAGGAGGGGAGACCCAGTACTTC
TRBV6-4	TRBJ2-3	NA	CASSDLRTDTQYF	TGTGCCAGCAGTGACCTCCGGACAGATACGCAGTATTTT